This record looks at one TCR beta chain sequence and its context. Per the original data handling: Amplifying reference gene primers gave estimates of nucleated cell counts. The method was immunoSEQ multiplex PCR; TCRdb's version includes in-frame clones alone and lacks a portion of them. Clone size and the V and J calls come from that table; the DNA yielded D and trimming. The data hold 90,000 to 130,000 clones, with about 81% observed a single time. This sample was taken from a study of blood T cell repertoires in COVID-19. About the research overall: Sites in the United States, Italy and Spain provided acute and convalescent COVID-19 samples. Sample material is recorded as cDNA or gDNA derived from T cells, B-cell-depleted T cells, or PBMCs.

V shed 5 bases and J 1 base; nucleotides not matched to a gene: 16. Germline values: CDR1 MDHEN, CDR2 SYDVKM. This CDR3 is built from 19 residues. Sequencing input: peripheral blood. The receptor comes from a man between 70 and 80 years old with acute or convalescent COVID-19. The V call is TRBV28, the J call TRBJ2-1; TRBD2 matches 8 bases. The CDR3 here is CASSTTSGGVSPSYNEQFF. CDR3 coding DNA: TGTGCCAGCAGTACCACCAGCGGGGGTGTCTCCCCGTCCTACAATGAGCAGTTCTTC.